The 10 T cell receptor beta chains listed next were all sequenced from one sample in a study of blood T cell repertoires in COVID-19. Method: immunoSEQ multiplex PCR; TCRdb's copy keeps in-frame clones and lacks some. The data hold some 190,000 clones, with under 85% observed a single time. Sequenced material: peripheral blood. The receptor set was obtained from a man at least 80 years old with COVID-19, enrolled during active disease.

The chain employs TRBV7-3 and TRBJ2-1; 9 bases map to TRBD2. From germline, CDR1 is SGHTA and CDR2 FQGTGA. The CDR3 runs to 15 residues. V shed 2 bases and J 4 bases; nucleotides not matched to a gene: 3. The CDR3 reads CASSLLAGPYNEQFF. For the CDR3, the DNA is TGTGCCAGCAGCTTACTAGCGGGACCGTACAATGAGCAGTTCTTC.

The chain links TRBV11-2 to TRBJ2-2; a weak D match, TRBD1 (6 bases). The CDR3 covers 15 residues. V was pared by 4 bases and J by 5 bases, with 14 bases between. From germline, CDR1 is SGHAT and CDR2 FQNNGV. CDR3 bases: TGTGCCAGCAGCTGGGGGACAAGTCTGACCGGGGAGCTGTTTTTT. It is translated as CASSWGTSLTGELFF.

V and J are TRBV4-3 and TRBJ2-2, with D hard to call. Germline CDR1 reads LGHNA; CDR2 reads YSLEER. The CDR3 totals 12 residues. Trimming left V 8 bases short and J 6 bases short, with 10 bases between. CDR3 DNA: TGCGCCAGCCCCCGGAGTCCCGGGGAGCTGTTTTTT. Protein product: CASPRSPGELFF.

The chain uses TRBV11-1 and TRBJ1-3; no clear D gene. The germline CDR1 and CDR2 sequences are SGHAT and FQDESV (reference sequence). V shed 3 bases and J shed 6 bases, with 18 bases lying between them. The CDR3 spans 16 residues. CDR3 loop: CASSFLAAELENTIYF. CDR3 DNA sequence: TGTGCCAGCAGCTTTTTAGCCGCGGAATTGGAAAACACCATATATTTT.

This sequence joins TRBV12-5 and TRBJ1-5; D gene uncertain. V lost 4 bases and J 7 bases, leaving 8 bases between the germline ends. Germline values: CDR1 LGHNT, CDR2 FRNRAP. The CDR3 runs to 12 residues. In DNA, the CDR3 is TGTGCTAGTGGTTCTAGTGGGCAGCCCCAGCATTTT. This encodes CASGSSGQPQHF.

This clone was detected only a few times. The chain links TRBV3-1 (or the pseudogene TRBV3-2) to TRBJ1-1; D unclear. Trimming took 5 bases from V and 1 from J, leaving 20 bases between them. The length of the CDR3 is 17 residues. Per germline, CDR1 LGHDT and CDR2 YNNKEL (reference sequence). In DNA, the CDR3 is TGTGCCAGCAGCGGGGAATACAGCCCCCGGGGGAACACTGAAGCTTTCTTT. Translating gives CASSGEYSPRGNTEAFF.

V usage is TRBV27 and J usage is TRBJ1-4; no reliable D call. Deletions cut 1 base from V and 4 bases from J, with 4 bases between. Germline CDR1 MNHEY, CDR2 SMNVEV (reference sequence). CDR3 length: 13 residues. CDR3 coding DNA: TGTGCCAGCAGTTTATTCCGTAATGAAAAACTGTTTTTT. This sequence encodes CASSLFRNEKLFF.

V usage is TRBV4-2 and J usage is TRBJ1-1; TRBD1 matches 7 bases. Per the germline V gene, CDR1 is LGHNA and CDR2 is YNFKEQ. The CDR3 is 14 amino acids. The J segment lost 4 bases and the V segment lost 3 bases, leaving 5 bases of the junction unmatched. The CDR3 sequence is CASSQVTGATEAFF. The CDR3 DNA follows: TGTGCCAGCAGCCAGGTTACAGGGGCCACTGAAGCTTTCTTT.

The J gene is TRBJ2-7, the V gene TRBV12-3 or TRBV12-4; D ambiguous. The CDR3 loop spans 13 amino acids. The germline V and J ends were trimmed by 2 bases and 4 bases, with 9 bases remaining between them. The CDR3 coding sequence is TGTGCCAGCAGTTTAAACAGAAGGTACGAGCAGTACTTC. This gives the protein CASSLNRRYEQYF.

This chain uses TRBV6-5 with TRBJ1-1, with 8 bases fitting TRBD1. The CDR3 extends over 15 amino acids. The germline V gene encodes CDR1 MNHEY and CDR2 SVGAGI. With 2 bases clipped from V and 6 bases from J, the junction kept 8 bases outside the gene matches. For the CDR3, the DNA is TGTGCCAGCAGTTACAGCGTCCAGGGGGCCTCTGAAGCTTTCTTT. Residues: CASSYSVQGASEAFF.